A single sample is the source of the 8 T cell receptor beta chains below, sequenced in a study of blood T cell repertoires in COVID-19. Clones were read by immunoSEQ multiplex PCR, and TCRdb kept only the in-frame ones, dropping some. The sample carries hundreds of thousands of clones, approximately 84% recorded once. Sequenced input: peripheral blood. These receptors came from a woman in her twenties or thirties who had recovered from COVID-19.

The gene calls are TRBV12-3 or TRBV12-4 and TRBJ2-3, with unresolved D. The CDR3 is 11 amino acids. The ends were cut back, 3 bases at V and 5 bases at J, with 3 bases in the middle. The CDR3 nucleotides read TGTGCCAGCAGTTTTAAAGATACGCAGTATTTT. Protein product: CASSFKDTQYF.

The V call is TRBV27, the J call TRBJ2-5, with 7 nucleotides matching TRBD1. Per the germline V gene, CDR1 is MNHEY and CDR2 is SMNVEV (reference sequence). V lost 5 bases, J lost 4 bases, and 4 bases stayed unmatched. This CDR3 comprises 13 residues. The CDR3, as DNA: TGTGCCAGCAGTCAAAGGGGGCGAGAGACCCAGTACTTC. As protein: CASSQRGRETQYF.

This clone was counted a single time. The rearrangement links TRBV7-2 to TRBJ1-1, with D hard to call. V was cut by 1 base and J by 1 base, with 7 bases left in between. CDR1 is SGHTA, CDR2 FQGNSA, per germline. The CDR3 has 14 amino acids. CDR3 bases: TGTGCCAGCAGCTTAGGGGCACGGAACACTGAAGCTTTCTTT. This sequence encodes CASSLGARNTEAFF. Variable domain in full (rest from reference TRBV7-2 and TRBJ1-1): GAGVSQSPSNKVTEKGKDVELRCDPISGHTALYWYRQSLGQGLEFLIYFQGNSAPDKSGLPSDRFSAERTGGSVSTLTIQRTQQEDSAVYLCASSLGARNTEAFFGQGTRLTVV.

The chain links TRBV7-2 to TRBJ1-2, with D possibly matching TRBD1 (6 bases). V was shortened by 5 bases and J by 8 bases, with 15 bases between the two germline ends. CDR3 length: 13 residues. CDR1 and CDR2 (germline): SGHTA, FQGNSA. The CDR3 sequence: CASSPRGQLGYTF. In DNA, the CDR3 is TGTGCCAGCAGCCCGCGGGGGCAGCTAGGCTACACCTTC.

The chain has TRBV4-1 and TRBJ1-2; 7 bases map to TRBD1. This CDR3 contains 15 residues. Germline V CDR1 and CDR2: MGHRA, YSYEKL. J gave up 6 bases and V 1 base, and 8 bases lay outside the gene matches. The CDR3 sequence: CASSQGTGGEDGYTF. CDR3 DNA sequence: TGCGCCAGCAGCCAAGGGACAGGAGGGGAGGATGGCTACACCTTC.

The chain joins TRBV5-6 to TRBJ1-3; unclear D gene. The CDR3 extends over 15 amino acids. Germline assignment: CDR1 SGHDT and CDR2 YYEEEE. Trimming pared 4 bases from V and 3 bases from J, leaving 14 bases between. In DNA form, the CDR3 reads TGTGCCAGCAGCCGCCCTGCGGCCGGTGGAAACACCATATATTTT. Residues: CASSRPAAGGNTIYF.

This clone was recorded a few times. The rearrangement uses TRBV5-6 and TRBJ1-6; no reliable D call. V was clipped by 2 bases and J by 7 bases, with 10 bases between them. The CDR3 has 14 amino acids. Germline V gene data show CDR1 as SGHDT and CDR2 as YYEEEE. This CDR3 is CASSFLRGNSPLHF. CDR3 nucleotides: TGTGCCAGCAGCTTTTTGAGAGGAAATTCACCCCTCCACTTT.

The V and J genes are TRBV6-5 and TRBJ1-1; D remains ambiguous. This CDR3 has 12 residues. Between the trimmed V and J ends, which lost 6 bases and 4 bases, there was a span of 9 bases. The germline gives CDR1 MNHEY, CDR2 SVGAGI. CDR3: CASSRGGTEAFF. CDR3 in DNA: TGTGCCAGCAGCCGGGGTGGCACTGAAGCTTTCTTT.